The 11 T cell receptor beta chains reported below all come from one sample, sequenced in a study of control samples from healthy donors and cancer patients. The data were produced by immunoSEQ multiplex PCR, yet TCRdb's version contains in-frame clones alone and is incomplete. The table shows about 35,000 clones, with about 94% occurring only once. The sequenced sample was PBMCs. These receptors all come from a man aged 40-49 years with colorectal cancer.

CDR3: CASSARDRPNSPLHF. For the CDR3, the DNA is TGTGCCAGCAGCGCCCGGGACAGGCCCAATTCACCCCTCCACTTT. The rearrangement joins TRBV9 to TRBJ1-6; 8 bases fit TRBD1. Germline-derived CDR1 and CDR2 are SGDLS and YYNGEE. CDR3 size: 15 residues. J gave up 7 bases and V 3 bases, and 6 bases lay outside the gene matches.

The chain has TRBV3-1 (or the pseudogene TRBV3-2) and TRBJ1-5, with no clear D. With 6 bases removed from V and 1 base from J, the gap between germline ends came to 10 bases. Germline CDR1 and CDR2: LGHDT and YNNKEL (reference sequence). The CDR3 runs to 14 residues. The CDR3 DNA reads as TGTGCCAGCAGTGATTGGACGAGCAATCAGCCCCAGCATTTT. Translation gives CASSDWTSNQPQHF.

This clone was counted a single time. The rearrangement joins TRBV2 to TRBJ2-2, with D maybe TRBD1 (5 bases). Trimming pared 8 bases from V and 7 bases from J, leaving 17 bases between. Germline-derived CDR1 and CDR2 are SNHLY and FYNNEI. The CDR3 runs 14 residues. In DNA form, the CDR3 reads TGTGCCAGCCGACAGTTTAATGAACGCGGGGAGCTGTTTTTT. Its protein is CASRQFNERGELFF. Full variable domain (rest looked up from reference TRBV2 and TRBJ2-2): EPEVTQTPSHQVTQMGQEVILRCVPISNHLYFYWYRQILGQKVEFLVSFYNNEISEKSEIFDDQFSVERPDGSNFTLKIRSTKLEDSAMYFCASRQFNERGELFFGEGSRLTVL.

V is TRBV2 and J is TRBJ1-1; the D is unclear. CDR1 SNHLY and CDR2 FYNNEI come from the germline V gene. V gave up 5 bases and J gave up 0 bases, with 4 bases separating them. The CDR3 runs 12 residues. The CDR3 loop reads CASSPLNTEAFF. In DNA form, the CDR3 reads TGTGCCAGCAGTCCCCTGAACACTGAAGCTTTCTTT.

This rearrangement joins TRBV11-3 to TRBJ2-3; 7 bases line up with TRBD2. CDR3 length equals 13 residues. Losses at the gene ends were 5 bases for V and 2 bases for J; bases not matched to a gene: 1. Germline V gene sequence: CDR1 SGHNT, CDR2 YENEEA. CDR3 bases: TGTGCCAGCAGCGGGGGGGACACAGATACGCAGTATTTT. Translated: CASSGGDTDTQYF. Full variable domain (missing parts from reference TRBV11-3 and TRBJ2-3): EAGVVQSPRYKIIEKKQPVAFWCNPISGHNTLYWYLQNLGQGPELLIRYENEEAVDDSQLPKDRFSAERLKGVDSTLKIQPAELGDSAVYLCASSGGDTDTQYFGPGTRLTVL.

The V and J genes are TRBV6-5 and TRBJ2-1, with D hard to call. CDR3 size: 16 residues. The V end was cut by 0 bases, the J end by 1 base, with 10 bases between. From germline, CDR1 is MNHEY and CDR2 SVGAGI. The CDR3 reads CASSYSAVGSYNEQFF. In DNA, the CDR3 is TGTGCCAGCAGTTACTCCGCCGTGGGATCCTACAATGAGCAGTTCTTC.

The V and J genes are TRBV3-1 (or the pseudogene TRBV3-2) and TRBJ2-1; D remains ambiguous. This CDR3 is 12 amino acids long. Trimming removed 1 base from V and 10 bases from J, with 8 bases in between. In germline, CDR1 is LGHDT, CDR2 YNNKEL (reference sequence). The chain's CDR3 is CASSQAWREQFF. DNA of the CDR3: TGTGCCAGCAGCCAAGCTTGGCGGGAGCAGTTCTTC.

The chain uses TRBV18 and TRBJ2-7; 14 bases fit TRBD2. Germline V gene sequence: CDR1 KGHSH, CDR2 LQKENI. V lost 0 bases to trimming and J lost 6 bases; unmatched junction nucleotides: 7. The CDR3 runs to 17 residues. CDR3 in DNA: TGTGCCAGCTCACCACCTAATCGACTAGCGGGGGGGATCGAGCAGTACTTC. It encodes CASSPPNRLAGGIEQYF.

The V call is TRBV3-1 (or the pseudogene TRBV3-2), the J call TRBJ2-2; possibly TRBD2 for D (5 bases). Trimming cost V 3 bases and J 8 bases, with 7 bases left between them. The CDR3 totals 12 residues. From germline, CDR1 is LGHDT and CDR2 YNNKEL (reference sequence). The DNA for the CDR3 is TGTGCCAGCAGCCATTTAGCGGGGGAGCTGTTTTTT. This sequence encodes CASSHLAGELFF.

This chain connects TRBV29-1 to TRBJ2-7; either TRBD1 or TRBD2 may supply D (5 bases each). Per the germline V gene, CDR1 is SQVTM and CDR2 is ANQGSEA. Trimming pared 7 bases from V and 0 bases from J, leaving 19 bases between. This CDR3 contains 15 residues. CDR3 DNA: TGCAGCGCCCGGTTTCCGGGGCCAAACTCCTACGAGCAGTACTTC. Translation: CSARFPGPNSYEQYF.

Concerning this clone itself: Within the sample, other DNA sequences also encode this same CDR3. The chain uses TRBV18 and TRBJ2-3; D gene uncertain. Germline V gene data show CDR1 as KGHSH and CDR2 as LQKENI. V lost 3 bases and J lost 6, with 13 bases in between. This CDR3 is built from 14 residues. CDR3 sequence: CASSPVTGEDTQYF. For the CDR3, the DNA is TGTGCCAGCTCACCTGTGACTGGAGAGGATACGCAGTATTTT. The variable domain in full, completed from reference TRBV18 and TRBJ2-3, reads NAGVMQNPRHLVRRRGQEARLRCSPMKGHSHVYWYRQLPEEGLKFMVYLQKENIIDESGMPKERFSAEFPKEGPSILRIQQVVRGDSAAYFCASSPVTGEDTQYFGPGTRLTVL.